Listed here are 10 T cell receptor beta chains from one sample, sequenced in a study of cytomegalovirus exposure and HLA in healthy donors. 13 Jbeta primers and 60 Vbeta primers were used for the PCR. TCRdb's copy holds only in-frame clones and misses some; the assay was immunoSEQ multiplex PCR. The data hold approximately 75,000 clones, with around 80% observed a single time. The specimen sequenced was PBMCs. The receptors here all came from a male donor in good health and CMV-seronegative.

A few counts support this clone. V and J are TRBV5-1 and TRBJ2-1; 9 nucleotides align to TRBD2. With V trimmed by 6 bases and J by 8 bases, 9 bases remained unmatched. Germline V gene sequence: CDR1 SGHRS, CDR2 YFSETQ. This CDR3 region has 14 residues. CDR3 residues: CASTAGGGGHEQFF. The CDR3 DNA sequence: TGCGCCAGCACAGCGGGGGGCGGCGGGCATGAGCAGTTCTTC. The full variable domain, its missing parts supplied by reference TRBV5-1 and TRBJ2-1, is KAGVTQTPRYLIKTRGQQVTLSCSPISGHRSVSWYQQTPGQGLQFLFEYFSETQRNKGNFPGRFSGRQFSNSRSEMNVSTLELGDSALYLCASTAGGGGHEQFFGPGTRLTVL.

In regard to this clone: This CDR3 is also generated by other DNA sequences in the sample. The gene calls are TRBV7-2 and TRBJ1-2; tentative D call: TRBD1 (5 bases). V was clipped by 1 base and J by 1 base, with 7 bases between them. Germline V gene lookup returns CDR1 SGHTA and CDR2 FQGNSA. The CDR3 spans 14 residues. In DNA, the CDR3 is TGTGCCAGCAGCTTAGTAAGGGGTAACTATGGCTACACCTTC. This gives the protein CASSLVRGNYGYTF.

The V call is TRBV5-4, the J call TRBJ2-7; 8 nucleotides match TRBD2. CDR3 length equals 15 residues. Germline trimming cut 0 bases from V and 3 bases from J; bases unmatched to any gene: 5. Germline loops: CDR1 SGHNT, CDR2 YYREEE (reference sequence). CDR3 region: CASSLGAGGLYEQYF. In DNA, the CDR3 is TGTGCCAGCAGCTTGGGTGCGGGGGGCCTCTACGAGCAGTACTTC. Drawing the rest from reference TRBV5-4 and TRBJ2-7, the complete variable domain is ETGVTQSPTHLIKTRGQQVTLRCSSQSGHNTVSWYQQALGQGPQFIFQYYREEENGRGNFPPRFSGLQFPNYSSELNVNALELDDSALYLCASSLGAGGLYEQYFGPGTRLTVT.

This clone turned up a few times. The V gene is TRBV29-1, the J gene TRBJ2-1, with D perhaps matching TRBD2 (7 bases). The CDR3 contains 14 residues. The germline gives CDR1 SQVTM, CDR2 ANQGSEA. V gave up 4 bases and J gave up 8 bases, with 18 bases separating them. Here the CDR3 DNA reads TGCAGCGTTGTAGTAAGGGGGGGTAGTTATGAGCAGTTCTTC. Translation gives CSVVVRGGSYEQFF.

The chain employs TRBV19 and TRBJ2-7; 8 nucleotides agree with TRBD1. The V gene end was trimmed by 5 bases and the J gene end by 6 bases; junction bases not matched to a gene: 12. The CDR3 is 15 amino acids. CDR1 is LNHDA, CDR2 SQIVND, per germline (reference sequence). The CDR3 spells CASSARRDRPREQYF. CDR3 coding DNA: TGTGCCAGTAGTGCCCGCCGGGACAGGCCTCGCGAGCAGTACTTC.

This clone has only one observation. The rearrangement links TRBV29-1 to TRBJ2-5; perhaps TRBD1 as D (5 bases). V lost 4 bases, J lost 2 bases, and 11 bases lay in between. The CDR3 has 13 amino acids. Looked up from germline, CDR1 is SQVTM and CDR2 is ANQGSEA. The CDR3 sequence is CSVVGHRQETQYF. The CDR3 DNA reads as TGCAGCGTTGTCGGACACCGACAAGAGACCCAGTACTTC.

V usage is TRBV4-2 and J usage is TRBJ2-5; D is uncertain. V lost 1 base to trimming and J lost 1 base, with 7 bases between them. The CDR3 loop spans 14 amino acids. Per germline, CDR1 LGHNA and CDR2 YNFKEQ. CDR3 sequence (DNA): TGTGCCAGCAGCCAAGTTGTCGGCCAAGAGACCCAGTACTTC. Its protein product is CASSQVVGQETQYF.

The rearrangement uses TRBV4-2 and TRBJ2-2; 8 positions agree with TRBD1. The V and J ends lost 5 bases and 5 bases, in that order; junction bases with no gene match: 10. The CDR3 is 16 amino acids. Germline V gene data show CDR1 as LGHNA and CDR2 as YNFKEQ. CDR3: CASSSRQGRGTGELFF. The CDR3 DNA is TGTGCCAGCAGCTCGCGACAGGGGAGAGGGACCGGGGAGCTGTTTTTT.

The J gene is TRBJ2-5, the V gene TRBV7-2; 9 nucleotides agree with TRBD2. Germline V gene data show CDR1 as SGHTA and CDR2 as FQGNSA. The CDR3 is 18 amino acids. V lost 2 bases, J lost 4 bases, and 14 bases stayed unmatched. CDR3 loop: CASSLYLAGPTGAETQYF. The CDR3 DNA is TGTGCCAGCAGCTTATATCTAGCGGGGCCAACTGGGGCAGAGACCCAGTACTTC.

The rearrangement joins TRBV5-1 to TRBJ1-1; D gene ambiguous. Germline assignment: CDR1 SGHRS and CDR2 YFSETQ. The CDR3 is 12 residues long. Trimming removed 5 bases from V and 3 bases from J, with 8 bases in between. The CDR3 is CASSLRDTEAFF. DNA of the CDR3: TGCGCCAGCAGTTTGCGGGACACTGAAGCTTTCTTT.